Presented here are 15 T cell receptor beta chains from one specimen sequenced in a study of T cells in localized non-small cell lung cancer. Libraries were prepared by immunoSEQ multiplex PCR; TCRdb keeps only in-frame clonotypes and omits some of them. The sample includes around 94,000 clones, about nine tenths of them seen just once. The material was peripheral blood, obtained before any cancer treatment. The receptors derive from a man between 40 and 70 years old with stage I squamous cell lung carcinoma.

CDR3 loop: CASSSDPVSGYTF. The CDR3 DNA reads TGTGCCAGCAGCTCTGACCCGGTGTCTGGCTACACCTTC. The chain links TRBV7-9 to TRBJ1-2; D remains unclear. The V gene's germline CDR1 is SEHNR and CDR2 FQNEAQ (reference sequence). This CDR3 has 13 amino acids. Trimming removed 4 bases from V and 7 bases from J, with 13 bases in between. Filled out from reference TRBV7-9 and TRBJ1-2, the complete variable domain reads DTGVSQNPRHKITKRGQNVTFRCDPISEHNRLYWYRQTLGQGPEFLTYFQNEAQLEKSRLLSDRFSAERPKGSFSTLEIQRTEQGDSAMYLCASSSDPVSGYTFGSGTRLTVV.

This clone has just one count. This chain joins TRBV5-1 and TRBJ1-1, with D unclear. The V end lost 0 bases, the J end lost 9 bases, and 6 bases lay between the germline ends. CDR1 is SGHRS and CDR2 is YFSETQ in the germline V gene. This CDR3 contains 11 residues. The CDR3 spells CASSLGPQAFF. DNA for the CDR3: TGCGCCAGCAGCTTGGGACCTCAAGCTTTCTTT.

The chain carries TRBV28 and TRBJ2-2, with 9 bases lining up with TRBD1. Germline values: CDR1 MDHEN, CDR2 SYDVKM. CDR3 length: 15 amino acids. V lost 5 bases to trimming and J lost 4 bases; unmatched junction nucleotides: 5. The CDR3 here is CASSPETGGTGELFF. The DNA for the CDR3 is TGTGCCAGCAGTCCCGAGACAGGGGGCACCGGGGAGCTGTTTTTT.

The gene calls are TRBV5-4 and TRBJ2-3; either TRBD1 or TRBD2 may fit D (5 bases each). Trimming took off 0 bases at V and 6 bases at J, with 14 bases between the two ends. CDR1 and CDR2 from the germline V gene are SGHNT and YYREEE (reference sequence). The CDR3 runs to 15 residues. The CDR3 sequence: CASSLAQGTGDTQYF. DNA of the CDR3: TGTGCCAGCAGCTTGGCTCAGGGAACGGGGGATACGCAGTATTTT.

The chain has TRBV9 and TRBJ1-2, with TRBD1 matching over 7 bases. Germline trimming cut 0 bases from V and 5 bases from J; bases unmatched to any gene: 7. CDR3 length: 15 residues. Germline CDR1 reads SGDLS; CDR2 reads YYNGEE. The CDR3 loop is CASSVASGTVYGYTF. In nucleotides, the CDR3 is TGTGCCAGCAGCGTAGCTTCCGGGACAGTTTATGGCTACACCTTC. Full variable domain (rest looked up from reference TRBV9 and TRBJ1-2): DSGVTQTPKHLITATGQRVTLRCSPRSGDLSVYWYQQSLDQGLQFLIQYYNGEERAKGNILERFSAQQFPDLHSELNLSSLELGDSALYFCASSVASGTVYGYTFGSGTRLTVV.

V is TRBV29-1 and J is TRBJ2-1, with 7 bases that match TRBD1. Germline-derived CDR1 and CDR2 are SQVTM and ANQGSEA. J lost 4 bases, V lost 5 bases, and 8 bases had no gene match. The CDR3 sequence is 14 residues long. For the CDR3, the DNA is TGCAGCGTTAAAAGACAGGGCGTTTACAATGAGCAGTTCTTC. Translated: CSVKRQGVYNEQFF.

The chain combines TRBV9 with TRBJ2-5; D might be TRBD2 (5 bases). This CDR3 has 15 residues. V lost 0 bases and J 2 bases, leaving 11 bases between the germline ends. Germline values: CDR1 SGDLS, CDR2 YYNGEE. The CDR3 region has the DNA TGTGCCAGCAGCGTAGCGGGATCTCGGCAAGAGACCCAGTACTTC. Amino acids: CASSVAGSRQETQYF.

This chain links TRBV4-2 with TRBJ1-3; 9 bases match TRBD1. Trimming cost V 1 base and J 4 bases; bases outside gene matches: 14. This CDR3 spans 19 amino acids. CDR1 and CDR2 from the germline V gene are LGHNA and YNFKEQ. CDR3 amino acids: CASSQAGTGYLSRGNTIYF. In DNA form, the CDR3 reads TGTGCCAGCAGCCAAGCCGGGACAGGGTACCTTTCGAGAGGAAACACCATATATTTT.

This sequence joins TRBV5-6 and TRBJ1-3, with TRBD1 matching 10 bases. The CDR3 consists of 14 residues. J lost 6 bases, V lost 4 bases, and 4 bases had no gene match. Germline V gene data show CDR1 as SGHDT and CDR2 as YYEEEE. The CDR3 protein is CASSPGQGINTIYF. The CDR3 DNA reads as TGTGCCAGCAGCCCGGGACAGGGGATAAACACCATATATTTT.

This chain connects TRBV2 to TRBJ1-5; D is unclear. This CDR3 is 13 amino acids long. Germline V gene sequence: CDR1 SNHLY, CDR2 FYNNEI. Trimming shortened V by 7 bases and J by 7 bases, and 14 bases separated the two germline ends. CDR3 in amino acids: CASKEGTGQPQHF. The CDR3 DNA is TGTGCCAGCAAGGAAGGCACCGGACAGCCCCAGCATTTT.

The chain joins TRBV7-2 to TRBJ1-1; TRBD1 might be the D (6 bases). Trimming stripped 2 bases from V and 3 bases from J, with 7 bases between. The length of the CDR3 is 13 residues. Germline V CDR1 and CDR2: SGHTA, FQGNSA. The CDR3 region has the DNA TGTGCCAGCAGCTTATACAGGGACACTGAAGCTTTCTTT. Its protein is CASSLYRDTEAFF.

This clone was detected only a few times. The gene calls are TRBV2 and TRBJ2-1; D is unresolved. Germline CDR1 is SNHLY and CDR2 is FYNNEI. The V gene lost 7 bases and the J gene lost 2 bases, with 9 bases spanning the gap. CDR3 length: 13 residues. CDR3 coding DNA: TGTGCCAGCATGAAGAGGACCTACAATGAGCAGTTCTTC. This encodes CASMKRTYNEQFF.

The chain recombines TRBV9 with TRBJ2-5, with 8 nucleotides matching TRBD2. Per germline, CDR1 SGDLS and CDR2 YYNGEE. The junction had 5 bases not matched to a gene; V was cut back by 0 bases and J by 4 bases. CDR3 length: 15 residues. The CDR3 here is CASSVAGGAGETQYF. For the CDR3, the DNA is TGTGCCAGCAGCGTAGCCGGGGGGGCCGGAGAGACCCAGTACTTC.

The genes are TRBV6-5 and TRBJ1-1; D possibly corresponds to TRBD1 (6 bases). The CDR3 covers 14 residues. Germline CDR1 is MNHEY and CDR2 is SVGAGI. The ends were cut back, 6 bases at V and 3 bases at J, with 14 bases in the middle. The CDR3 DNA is TGTGCCAGCAGCTTAGGGGCAGGGGACACTGAAGCTTTCTTT. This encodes CASSLGAGDTEAFF.

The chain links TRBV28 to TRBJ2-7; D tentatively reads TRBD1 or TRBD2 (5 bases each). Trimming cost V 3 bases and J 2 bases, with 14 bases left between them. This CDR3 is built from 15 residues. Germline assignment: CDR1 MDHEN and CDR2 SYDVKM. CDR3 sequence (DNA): TGTGCCAGCAGTTTGTGGGGGAAAGGGGCCTACGAGCAGTACTTC. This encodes CASSLWGKGAYEQYF.